What follows are 22 T cell receptor beta chains derived from one specimen sequenced in a study of cytomegalovirus exposure and HLA in healthy donors. PCR amplification relied on 60 Vbeta primers (plus 13 Jbeta primers). Here immunoSEQ multiplex PCR was the method, and the copy in TCRdb shows in-frame clones only, minus some. The sample includes 100,000 or so clones, approximately 72% of them seen just once. The sample was PBMCs. These receptors came from a woman aged 40 to 49 in good health and CMV-seronegative.

The chain is built from TRBV11-2 and TRBJ2-3, with 9 bases fitting TRBD2. CDR3 length: 16 amino acids. V gave up 0 bases and J gave up 2 bases; unmatched junction bases: 3. The germline gives CDR1 SGHAT, CDR2 FQNNGV. The CDR3: CASSLEASGATDTQYF. CDR3 nucleotide sequence: TGTGCCAGCAGCTTAGAGGCTAGCGGGGCCACAGATACGCAGTATTTT.

The gene calls are TRBV6-4 and TRBJ1-1, with a possible D match to TRBD1 (5 bases). Germline CDR1 reads MRHNA; CDR2 reads SNTAGT. The V gene lost 4 bases and the J gene lost 3 bases, with 12 bases spanning the gap. CDR3 length equals 14 residues. CDR3 residues: CASSASGDDTEAFF. CDR3 coding DNA: TGTGCCAGCAGTGCATCGGGGGACGACACTGAAGCTTTCTTT.

The rearrangement uses TRBV5-1 and TRBJ2-1; TRBD1 agrees at 7 bases. CDR1 is SGHRS and CDR2 is YFSETQ in the germline V gene. The V and J ends lost 4 bases and 8 bases, in that order; junction bases with no gene match: 15. The length of the CDR3 is 16 residues. The CDR3 DNA reads TGCGCCAGCAGCCGACTCCCATTAGACAGGGACCATGAGCAGTTCTTC. The encoded protein is CASSRLPLDRDHEQFF.

The chain carries TRBV7-2 and TRBJ2-2; possibly TRBD1 for D (6 bases). Germline CDR1 and CDR2: SGHTA and FQGNSA. The CDR3 has 15 amino acids. Trimming left V 11 bases short and J 0 bases short, with 16 bases between. In nucleotides, the CDR3 is TGTGCCGCTTTTGGGGGCGCTGCGAACACCGGGGAGCTGTTTTTT. It specifies CAAFGGAANTGELFF.

The chain carries TRBV7-3 and TRBJ2-3; perhaps TRBD2 as D (7 bases). V lost 1 base to trimming and J lost 4 bases, with 15 bases between them. Per the germline V gene, CDR1 is SGHTA and CDR2 is FQGTGA. The CDR3 runs 16 residues. CDR3 bases: TGTGCCAGCAGCTTAAGAGGGGGGGGCGGCGCAGATACGCAGTATTTT. It translates to CASSLRGGGGADTQYF. Variable domain in full (rest from reference TRBV7-3 and TRBJ2-3): GAGVSQTPSNKVTEKGKYVELRCDPISGHTALYWYRQSLGQGPEFLIYFQGTGAADDSGLPNDRFFAVRPEGSVSTLKIQRTERGDSAVYLCASSLRGGGGADTQYFGPGTRLTVL.

V usage is TRBV5-5 and J usage is TRBJ2-3; D unresolved. The ends were cut back, 2 bases at V and 0 bases at J, with 10 bases in the middle. This CDR3 comprises 15 residues. Germline-derived CDR1 and CDR2 are SGHKS and YYEKEE (reference sequence). For the CDR3, the DNA is TGTGCCAGCAGCTTTCTCCAAGCTAGCACAGATACGCAGTATTTT. Its protein product is CASSFLQASTDTQYF.

V gene TRBV6-5 combines with J gene TRBJ2-1; possible D gene TRBD2, 7 bases. The V end was cut by 0 bases, the J end by 9 bases, with 15 bases between. From germline, CDR1 is MNHEY and CDR2 SVGAGI. This CDR3 spans 15 amino acids. The CDR3 reads CASSYSDGGLGEQFF. CDR3 nucleotide sequence: TGTGCCAGCAGTTACTCGGACGGGGGGCTCGGTGAGCAGTTCTTC.

This clone was counted only a few times. The V gene is TRBV9, the J gene TRBJ1-1; D call uncertain. CDR3 size: 14 residues. Germline CDR1 SGDLS, CDR2 YYNGEE. V was pared by 4 bases and J by 0 bases, with 10 bases between. CDR3 DNA sequence: TGTGCCAGCAGCCAGTCGAGCGTGAACACTGAAGCTTTCTTT. Its translation is CASSQSSVNTEAFF.

This clone was observed a few times. The rearrangement joins TRBV7-2 to TRBJ1-5; 7 nucleotides align to TRBD1. The length of the CDR3 is 17 residues. V lost 2 bases and J lost 3; bases outside the gene matches: 10. Germline V gives CDR1 SGHTA, CDR2 FQGNSA. This CDR3 is CASSLFYRTGDNQPQHF. In DNA form, the CDR3 reads TGTGCCAGCAGCTTATTTTACAGGACAGGAGACAATCAGCCCCAGCATTTT. Filled out from reference TRBV7-2 and TRBJ1-5, the complete variable domain reads GAGVSQSPSNKVTEKGKDVELRCDPISGHTALYWYRQSLGQGLEFLIYFQGNSAPDKSGLPSDRFSAERTGGSVSTLTIQRTQQEDSAVYLCASSLFYRTGDNQPQHFGDGTRLSIL.

The chain carries TRBV4-3 and TRBJ2-1, with TRBD1 as a possible D gene (5 bases). V was pared by 4 bases and J by 7 bases, with 11 bases between. The CDR3 sequence is 13 residues long. Germline-derived CDR1 and CDR2 are LGHNA and YSLEER. This CDR3 is CASSRSTVNEQFF. CDR3 coding DNA: TGCGCCAGCAGCCGGTCGACAGTGAATGAGCAGTTCTTC.

The rearrangement links TRBV19 to TRBJ1-5, with TRBD1 matching 9 bases. The CDR3 runs 15 residues. V shed 7 bases and J 3 bases; nucleotides not matched to a gene: 7. CDR1 and CDR2 (germline): LNHDA, SQIVND (reference sequence). CDR3 protein: CASTLGTGFNQPQHF. DNA for the CDR3: TGTGCCAGTACCCTCGGGACAGGGTTCAATCAGCCCCAGCATTTT.

J is TRBJ2-2 and V is TRBV7-3; D perhaps matches TRBD1 (5 bases). Germline loops: CDR1 SGHTA, CDR2 FQGTGA. Trimming pared 0 bases from V and 7 bases from J, leaving 18 bases between. This CDR3 spans 17 amino acids. The CDR3 reads CASSLTPAGRGNGELFF. CDR3 nucleotides: TGTGCCAGCAGCTTAACGCCCGCAGGAAGGGGAAACGGGGAGCTGTTTTTT.

This chain uses TRBV28 with TRBJ2-1; D might be TRBD2 (6 bases). Between the trimmed V and J ends, which lost 6 bases and 9 bases, there was a span of 18 bases. The CDR3 is made up of 14 amino acids. Germline CDR1 MDHEN, CDR2 SYDVKM. The chain's CDR3 is CASRRRAVSSEQFF. The CDR3 coding sequence is TGTGCCAGCAGAAGGAGGGCCGTCTCCAGTGAGCAGTTCTTC.

This clone has just a few counts. V gene TRBV19 combines with J gene TRBJ1-2; 8 nucleotides align to TRBD1. Germline V gene data show CDR1 as LNHDA and CDR2 as SQIVND (reference sequence). Trimming at V came to 9 bases and at J to 1 base, leaving 7 bases not matched to a gene. This CDR3 region has 14 residues. The CDR3 sequence: CASTSGGSNYGYTF. CDR3 in DNA: TGTGCCAGCACCTCAGGGGGCAGTAACTATGGCTACACCTTC. Drawing the rest from reference TRBV19 and TRBJ1-2, the complete variable domain is DGGITQSPKYLFRKEGQNVTLSCEQNLNHDAMYWYRQDPGQGLRLIYYSQIVNDFQKGDIAEGYSVSREKKESFPLTVTSAQKNPTAFYLCASTSGGSNYGYTFGSGTRLTVV.

The chain is built from TRBV7-6 and TRBJ2-3; 9 bases are shared with TRBD2. This CDR3 is 16 amino acids long. V lost 5 bases, J lost 6 bases, and 12 bases stayed unmatched. The V gene's germline CDR1 is SGHVS and CDR2 FNYEAQ. CDR3 DNA: TGTGCCAGCAGCCTAGGGAGCGGGGGGCCGGCCGATACGCAGTATTTT. Amino acids: CASSLGSGGPADTQYF. Filled out from reference TRBV7-6 and TRBJ2-3, the complete variable domain reads GAGVSQSPRYKVTKRGQDVALRCDPISGHVSLYWYRQALGQGPEFLTYFNYEAQQDKSGLPNDRFSAERPEGSISTLTIQRTEQRDSAMYRCASSLGSGGPADTQYFGPGTRLTVL.

The V and J genes are TRBV7-3 and TRBJ2-1; the match to TRBD2 covers 7 bases. Germline CDR1 SGHTA, CDR2 FQGTGA. CDR3 length: 15 residues. The V segment lost 1 base and the J segment 7 bases; nucleotides outside the gene matches: 7. CDR3 bases: TGTGCCAGCAGCTTAATAAGCGGGATCGGGAATGAGCAGTTCTTC. Its translation: CASSLISGIGNEQFF.

The V call is TRBV7-8, the J call TRBJ1-1; D is unresolved. CDR3 length equals 15 residues. V was cut by 6 bases and J by 0 bases, with 14 bases left in between. CDR1 and CDR2 (germline): SGHVS, FQNEAQ. CDR3 sequence reads: CASSLRLLMNTEAFF. As DNA, the CDR3 is TGTGCCAGCAGTTTAAGACTGTTGATGAACACTGAAGCTTTCTTT.

The rearrangement joins TRBV10-3 to TRBJ1-2; D is possibly TRBD1 (6 bases). The CDR3 has 15 amino acids. The V gene lost 0 bases and the J gene lost 4 bases, with 12 bases spanning the gap. Germline loops: CDR1 ENHRY, CDR2 SYGVKD. The CDR3 spells CAISESGQQIYGYTF. CDR3 DNA: TGTGCCATCAGTGAGTCCGGACAGCAGATCTATGGCTACACCTTC.

The V gene is TRBV4-1, the J gene TRBJ1-2; no reliable D call. With 2 bases removed from V and 6 bases from J, the gap between germline ends came to 10 bases. Germline CDR1 is MGHRA and CDR2 is YSYEKL. This CDR3 contains 13 residues. The CDR3 DNA reads TGCGCCAGCAGCCAACCACTTACGGATGGCTACACCTTC. Protein sequence: CASSQPLTDGYTF.

The chain is built from TRBV28 and TRBJ1-2; TRBD1 aligns across 9 bases. CDR3 length: 13 residues. Trimming took 7 bases from V and 6 from J; bases not matched to a gene: 6. CDR1 MDHEN and CDR2 SYDVKM come from the germline V gene. The CDR3 DNA reads TGTGCCAGCAACCTCGGACAGGGGAATGGCTACACCTTC. Protein sequence: CASNLGQGNGYTF.

The sample holds a few counts of this clone. The V call is TRBV5-6, the J call TRBJ2-1; D is possibly TRBD1 (6 bases). V lost 2 bases and J 3 bases, leaving 18 bases between the germline ends. The germline CDR1 and CDR2 sequences are SGHDT and YYEEEE. CDR3 size: 17 residues. DNA of the CDR3: TGTGCCAGCAGCTTTCCTCCCGACAGGTTCCTCTACAATGAGCAGTTCTTC. As protein: CASSFPPDRFLYNEQFF.

V is TRBV9 and J is TRBJ1-6, with TRBD1 matching 7 bases. Trimming removed 2 bases from V and 7 bases from J; junction bases left unmatched: 6. The CDR3 length is 15 residues. Per germline, CDR1 SGDLS and CDR2 YYNGEE. Written as DNA, the CDR3 is TGTGCCAGCAGCGTGGCGACAGGGCAAAATTCACCCCTCCACTTT. It specifies CASSVATGQNSPLHF.